The source of this TCR beta chain is a study of spatial heterogeneity in lung cancer. Study-level information: Sequenced follow-up PBMC samples came a median of approximately 2 years after resection, where available. Consistently, beta-chain sequences turned up in larger numbers than alpha-chain sequences did. The study's findings and limits: At tumor resection, ubiquitous expanded TCRs were detected in blood more often than later.

This clonotype was counted ten times or more. Its antigen is currently unknown. Unique molecular identifiers, one per molecule, were present on every TCR cDNA molecule. From the 5' RACE reads, TCRdb called clonotypes with MiXCR, one entry per CDR3 protein. The data contain tens of thousands of distinct CDR3 sequences, 6.5% to 7.5% of them singletons. The junction had 2 bases not matched to a gene; V was cut back by 4 bases and J by 4 bases. In germline, CDR1 is SEHNR, CDR2 FQNEAQ (reference sequence). The CDR3 covers 13 residues. Time point indicated: blood at routine non-recurrence follow-up after resection. The sequenced material consisted of unsorted whole RNA from tumor, nontumor lung or frozen PBMC.

Sample: PBMCs, taken at follow-up. This TCR came from a female donor with early-stage non-small cell lung cancer. The genes are TRBV7-9 and TRBJ2-5; 8 nucleotides match TRBD1. The chain's CDR3 is CASSWTGRETQYF. The CDR3, as DNA: TGTGCCAGCAGCTGGACAGGGAGAGAGACCCAGTACTTC.